This T cell receptor (beta chain) was recorded in a study of blood T cells in healthy people across ages. Study-wide context: The template switching approach captured approximately one barcoded beta molecule for every two T cells.

V was clipped by 4 bases and J by 0 bases, with 16 bases between them. Germline V gene lookup returns CDR1 SGHVS and CDR2 FQNEAQ. The CDR3 is 18 amino acids. Study findings and constraints: When set beside aged donors, long-lived donors presented more naive CD4+ cells and higher diversity. Diversity of TCR beta per million T cells declined in a roughly linear way with age.

For this clonotype: What it binds is unknown.

Caucasian, healthy and from Russia, the donors were aged between about 6 and 90. PCR was performed a second time for about 6 to 12 cycles using a sample-barcoded 5' primer and a J-beta primer mix. TCRdb reanalysed the 5' RACE reads using MiXCR and keeps one entry per CDR3 protein. The sample lists more than 1 million distinct CDR3 sequences, roughly 45% occurring once. Sequencing was done on a sample of blood. The chain has TRBV7-8 and TRBJ1-6; D not certain. The receptor was isolated from an older woman in good health. CDR3 residues: CASSSTRSKNSYNSPLHF. CDR3 in DNA: TGTGCCAGCAGCTCCACTCGTTCTAAGAACTCCTATAATTCACCCCTCCACTTT.